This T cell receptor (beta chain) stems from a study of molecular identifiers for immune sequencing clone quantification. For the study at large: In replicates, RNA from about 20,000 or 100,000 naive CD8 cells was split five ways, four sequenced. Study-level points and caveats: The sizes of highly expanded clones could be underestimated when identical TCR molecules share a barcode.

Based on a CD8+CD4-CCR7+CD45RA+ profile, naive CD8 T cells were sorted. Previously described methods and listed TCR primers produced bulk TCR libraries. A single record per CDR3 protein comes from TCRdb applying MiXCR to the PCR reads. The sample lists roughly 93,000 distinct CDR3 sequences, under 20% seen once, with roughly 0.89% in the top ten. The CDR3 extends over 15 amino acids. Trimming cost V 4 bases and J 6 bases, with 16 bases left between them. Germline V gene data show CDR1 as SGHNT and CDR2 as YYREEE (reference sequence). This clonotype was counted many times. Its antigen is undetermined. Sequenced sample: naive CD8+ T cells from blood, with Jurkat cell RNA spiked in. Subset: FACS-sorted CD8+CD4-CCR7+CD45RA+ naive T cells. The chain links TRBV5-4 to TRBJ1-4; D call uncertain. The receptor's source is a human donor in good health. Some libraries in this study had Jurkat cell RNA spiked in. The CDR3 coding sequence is TGTGCCAGCAGCCTCTGGGGAGGAGCGGATGAAAAACTGTTTTTT. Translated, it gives CASSLWGGADEKLFF. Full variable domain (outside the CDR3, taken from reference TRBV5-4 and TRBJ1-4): ETGVTQSPTHLIKTRGQQVTLRCSSQSGHNTVSWYQQALGQGPQFIFQYYREEENGRGNFPPRFSGLQFPNYSSELNVNALELDDSALYLCASSLWGGADEKLFFGSGTQLSVL.